These 19 T cell receptor beta chains came from one sample sequenced in a study of PD-1 blockade in classical Hodgkin lymphoma. All patients relapsed after autologous stem cell transplantation, and brentuximab vedotin exposure varied. Investigators isolated CD4+ T cells from thawed PBMCs through magnetic negative selection. Sequencing used immunoSEQ multiplex PCR; TCRdb keeps in-frame clones, though not all of them. The sample has about 4,100 clones; 78% are singletons. Sample: CD4+ T cells from blood, taken at baseline. The receptors here all came from a human donor with classical Hodgkin lymphoma.

V and J are TRBV11-2 and TRBJ1-1; D remains ambiguous. This CDR3 has 16 residues. The germline V and J ends were trimmed by 0 bases and 1 base, with 12 bases remaining between them. CDR1 is SGHAT and CDR2 is FQNNGV in the germline V gene. CDR3 nucleotides: TGTGCCAGCAGCTTAGAGTTCTCCGTGAGGAACACTGAAGCTTTCTTT. This sequence encodes CASSLEFSVRNTEAFF.

J is TRBJ2-5 and V is TRBV11-2; TRBD2 matches at 12 bases. This CDR3 comprises 18 residues. V gave up 0 bases and J gave up 3 bases; unmatched junction bases: 8. Germline V CDR1 and CDR2: SGHAT, FQNNGV. Here the CDR3 DNA reads TGTGCCAGCAGCTTAGATAGCCGACTAGCGGGGGATAAAGAGACCCAGTACTTC. It codes for CASSLDSRLAGDKETQYF.

The chain employs TRBV5-6 and TRBJ1-2; 7 nucleotides align to TRBD1. The CDR3 runs to 15 residues. J lost 0 bases, V lost 6 bases, and 8 bases had no gene match. Germline V gene data show CDR1 as SGHDT and CDR2 as YYEEEE. The CDR3, as DNA: TGTGCCAGCATTACAGGGGCGGGGGCTAACTATGGCTACACCTTC. This encodes CASITGAGANYGYTF.

The chain employs TRBV6-1 and TRBJ1-5, with D possibly TRBD1 on 6 matching bases. V was shortened by 5 bases and J by 2 bases, with 13 bases between the two germline ends. The CDR3 is 15 residues long. Germline V gene data show CDR1 as MNHNS and CDR2 as SASEGT. The CDR3 DNA is TGTGCCAGCAGTTCTCCGGGGGCCCGCAATCAGCCCCAGCATTTT. Protein: CASSSPGARNQPQHF.

The V and J genes are TRBV7-3 and TRBJ2-3; TRBD2 is a possible D gene (5 bases). The length of the CDR3 is 13 residues. Germline assignment: CDR1 SGHTA and CDR2 FQGTGA. The V end lost 6 bases, the J end lost 5 bases, and 12 bases lay between the germline ends. CDR3 residues: CASSFSRGDTQYF. The CDR3 DNA is TGTGCCAGCAGTTTCTCTCGGGGAGATACGCAGTATTTT. Using reference TRBV7-3 and TRBJ2-3 for the parts outside the CDR3, the full variable domain is GAGVSQTPSNKVTEKGKYVELRCDPISGHTALYWYRQSLGQGPEFLIYFQGTGAADDSGLPNDRFFAVRPEGSVSTLKIQRTERGDSAVYLCASSFSRGDTQYFGPGTRLTVL.

The J gene is TRBJ2-7, the V gene TRBV27; the match to TRBD1 covers 11 bases. The CDR3 sequence is 15 residues long. Germline CDR1 MNHEY, CDR2 SMNVEV (reference sequence). V lost 5 bases, J lost 3 bases, and 6 bases stayed unmatched. The CDR3 region is CASSPWTGGIYEQYF. The CDR3 DNA is TGTGCCAGCAGTCCATGGACAGGGGGCATCTACGAGCAGTACTTC.

This clone was observed a few times. The genes are TRBV7-6 and TRBJ1-2; 7 nucleotides align to TRBD1. V was clipped by 5 bases and J by 3 bases; unmatched bases: 3. The CDR3 has 13 residues. The germline V gene has CDR1 SGHVS and CDR2 FNYEAQ. Written as DNA, the CDR3 is TGTGCCAGCAGCAAAGACAGGGACTATGGCTACACCTTC. This encodes CASSKDRDYGYTF.

The chain uses TRBV27 and TRBJ2-7; D is perhaps TRBD1 (6 bases). The CDR3 sequence is 18 residues long. Germline V gene data show CDR1 as MNHEY and CDR2 as SMNVEV (reference sequence). Trimming pared 4 bases from V and 2 bases from J, leaving 24 bases between. The CDR3 is CASSSSIGTRTHPYEQYF. DNA for the CDR3: TGTGCCAGCAGTTCCTCCATCGGGACACGAACCCACCCCTACGAGCAGTACTTC.

This clone has more than one count but fewer than ten. J is TRBJ1-1 and V is TRBV28; D remains ambiguous. Germline lookup yields CDR1 MDHEN and CDR2 SYDVKM. The CDR3 has 13 amino acids. The germline V and J ends were trimmed by 8 bases and 4 bases, with 14 bases remaining between them. The CDR3 is CASYPGGPTEAFF. The CDR3 coding sequence is TGTGCCAGCTACCCGGGAGGGCCCACTGAAGCTTTCTTT.

This chain uses TRBV5-1 with TRBJ1-3, with 7 nucleotides matching TRBD1. After removal of 2 bases from V and 2 bases from J, the junction contained 1 base not matched to a gene. This CDR3 is 14 amino acids long. CDR1 and CDR2 (germline): SGHRS, YFSETQ. The CDR3 is CASSLQGTGNTIYF. CDR3 DNA: TGCGCCAGCAGCTTACAGGGGACTGGAAACACCATATATTTT.

The genes are TRBV28 and TRBJ1-1; no clear D gene. The CDR3 is made up of 12 amino acids. V lost 9 bases and J lost 5, with 13 bases in between. Germline values: CDR1 MDHEN, CDR2 SYDVKM. The CDR3 nucleotides read TGTGCCAGTCACTCCGGGGATACTGAAGCTTTCTTT. This encodes CASHSGDTEAFF.

The chain combines TRBV9 with TRBJ2-1, with TRBD2 matching 15 bases. This CDR3 contains 13 residues. V shed 2 bases and J 13 bases; nucleotides not matched to a gene: 1. The germline CDR1 and CDR2 sequences are SGDLS and YYNGEE. CDR3 bases: TGTGCCAGCAGCGTGGGACTAGCGGGGGGACAGTTCTTC. Amino acid sequence: CASSVGLAGGQFF.

CDR3 nucleotide sequence: TGTGCCAGTAGTTCGAGGGAACTCGGAAGCACTGAAGCTTTCTTT. The encoded protein is CASSSRELGSTEAFF. The V gene is TRBV19, the J gene TRBJ1-1; D not certain. This CDR3 is 15 amino acids long. V was trimmed by 5 bases and J by 4 bases, leaving 17 bases between them. CDR1 and CDR2 (germline): LNHDA, SQIVND (reference sequence).

This chain links TRBV5-1 with TRBJ2-2, with D perhaps TRBD1 (6 bases). This CDR3 has 17 amino acids. Germline V gene sequence: CDR1 SGHRS, CDR2 YFSETQ. Trimming took off 1 base at V and 2 bases at J, with 15 bases between the two ends. The CDR3 nucleotides are TGCGCCAGCAGCTTGATCTCCGGACAGCTCAACACCGGGGAGCTGTTTTTT. It encodes CASSLISGQLNTGELFF.

CDR3 in DNA: TGTGCCAGCCGGTGGCAGGGGGCTTTGGATGAGCAGTTCTTC. As protein: CASRWQGALDEQFF. The chain uses TRBV6-1 and TRBJ2-1; 8 bases are shared with TRBD1. Germline CDR1 MNHNS, CDR2 SASEGT. The V and J ends lost 8 bases and 8 bases, in that order; junction bases with no gene match: 11. The CDR3 sequence is 14 residues long.

V and J are TRBV27 and TRBJ1-6, with 8 bases identical to TRBD1. Germline CDR1 MNHEY, CDR2 SMNVEV (reference sequence). The CDR3 length is 16 residues. Losses at the gene ends were 6 bases for V and 9 bases for J; bases not matched to a gene: 13. CDR3 DNA: TGTGCCAGCAGCTACTCCCAGGGGGCGCCCGGTTCACCCCTCCACTTT. It is translated as CASSYSQGAPGSPLHF.

Here the CDR3 reads CATSRVKGLNEQFF. The DNA for the CDR3 is TGTGCCACCAGCAGAGTTAAAGGCCTGAATGAGCAGTTCTTC. V gene TRBV15 combines with J gene TRBJ2-1, with no clear D. The V end was cut by 1 base, the J end by 7 bases, with 11 bases between. CDR3 size: 14 residues. Germline V CDR1 and CDR2: LNHNV, YYDKDF (reference sequence).

This clone has a handful of counts. V gene TRBV11-2 combines with J gene TRBJ1-6; maybe TRBD1 (5 bases). V lost 2 bases, J lost 7 bases, and 12 bases lay in between. The CDR3 extends over 15 amino acids. The V gene's germline CDR1 is SGHAT and CDR2 FQNNGV. DNA for the CDR3: TGTGCCAGCAGCTTACAACAGGCGGGCAATTCACCCCTCCACTTT. It codes for CASSLQQAGNSPLHF.

J is TRBJ2-5 and V is TRBV6-1; D not resolved. The CDR3 contains 10 residues. CDR1 is MNHNS and CDR2 is SASEGT in the germline V gene. Trimming stripped 9 bases from V and 5 bases from J, with 7 bases between. The CDR3 coding sequence is TGTGCCAGTCAGAGGGAGACCCAGTACTTC. Residues: CASQRETQYF.